This TCR beta chain originates from a study of shared clonotypes between healthy human individuals. In the study overall: Ranging from 18 to 49 in age, donors were two women and three men. Whole-study results and caveats: It was the few donors that limited the genetic and exposure-history diversity represented.

Turning to this clone: Its antigen is as yet unknown.

Naive CD8 isolation took CD45RO-negative cells positively selected for CCR7 and excluded terminally differentiated effector memory CD45RA+ cells. Sequencing was performed with immunoSEQ multiplex PCR; in TCRdb, only in-frame clones are kept and a portion is missing. The sample carries over 2,000,000 clones, roughly 93% recorded once. This TCR derives from a man aged 18 to 30 in good health. Some clones in this sample may be carry-over from other donors' samples. The sequencing input was naive CD8+ T cells from PBMCs.

The CDR3 DNA reads as TGCAGCGTGACGGCAGGGTGGGATGAGCAGTTCTTC. It encodes CSVTAGWDEQFF. The chain is built from TRBV29-1 and TRBJ2-1; a possible D gene is TRBD1 (5 bases). Germline loops: CDR1 SQVTM, CDR2 ANQGSEA. This CDR3 comprises 12 residues. The V end lost 6 bases, the J end lost 8 bases, and 14 bases lay between the germline ends.